The present TCR beta chain was sequenced within a study of blood T cell repertoires in COVID-19 (dated by TCRdb to 2020 to 2021). About the investigation overall: Samples covering the acute and convalescent phases of COVID-19 were provided by collaborators in the United States, Italy and Spain. The material from the prospective study consisted of cDNA or gDNA derived from T cells, B-cell-depleted T cells, or PBMCs. Subjects who had been exposed to COVID-19, were actively infected with it, or had recovered from it provided the deeply sampled blood TCRbeta repertoires that made up the dataset. The repertoires were made available in a free public database intended to serve as a resource for research on the immune response to SARS-CoV-2. The samples were drawn from the first 160 participants of the ongoing ImmuneRACE study and from 950 to 1,500 subjects provided by 6 global collaborators. Sample metadata almost always included a de-identified subject ID, COVID-19 status, age in years and sex. Where available, HLA class I and class II types were obtained from metadata supplied by the sample provider rather than from assay-based typing.

Taken from the germline V gene (reference sequence), the CDR1 and CDR2 loops are SEHNR and FQNEAQ. From the cysteine up to the phenylalanine, the CDR3 has a length of 15 residues. Only the CDR3 DNA stays, 45 bases, in frame from base 1. The germline ends are 15 bases apart after V is trimmed by 4 bases and J by 3 bases. TCRbeta CDR3 regions were amplified from genomic DNA using the immunoSEQ Assay, a bias-controlled multiplex PCR. Concerning the study's data processing: Nucleated cell counts per sample were estimated from amplification of reference gene primers within the assay. To quantify the absolute abundance of each unique TCRbeta CDR3 rearrangement, sequence reads were collapsed and filtered. For each sample, productive Simpson clonality was calculated as the square root of Simpson's diversity index over productive rearrangements. TCRdb's version of the immuneACCESS table is confined to in-frame rearrangements and falls short of the full clone set. An unresolved V gene accounts for under half of the shortfall where checked; the remainder is of unknown origin. The DNA was the basis for D and trimming; V, J and clone size are from that table. The sample records tens of thousands of clones, about 90% of which are singletons. Approximately 2.9% of the sample is in the top ten clones.

What the study reported, not specific to this receptor: Clinical and demographic metadata were provided uncurated, with the amount varying by source and participant.

The collaborating institutions used their own protocols to collect whole blood in K2EDTA tubes. For TCRbeta analysis, collaborators shipped samples as frozen whole blood, isolated PBMCs, or DNA extracted from either of those sample types. As concerns this clone: Its target antigen remains unknown. The sample holds no much larger clone one base away, and base qualities are not on file.

The V gene is TRBV7-9 and the J gene is TRBJ1-1; TRBD1 is perhaps the D gene, given 6 matching bases. The source is a woman between 45 and 60 years old with active or convalescent COVID-19. The sample was peripheral blood. The CDR3 protein: CASSSTAGADTEAFF. The DNA sequence reads TGTGCCAGCAGCTCCACGGCAGGGGCGGACACTGAAGCTTTCTTT. With the portions outside the CDR3 filled from the reference TRBV7-9 and TRBJ1-1 genes, the complete variable region becomes DTGVSQNPRHKITKRGQNVTFRCDPISEHNRLYWYRQTLGQGPEFLTYFQNEAQLEKSRLLSDRFSAERPKGSFSTLEIQRTEQGDSAMYLCASSSTAGADTEAFFGQGTRLTVV.